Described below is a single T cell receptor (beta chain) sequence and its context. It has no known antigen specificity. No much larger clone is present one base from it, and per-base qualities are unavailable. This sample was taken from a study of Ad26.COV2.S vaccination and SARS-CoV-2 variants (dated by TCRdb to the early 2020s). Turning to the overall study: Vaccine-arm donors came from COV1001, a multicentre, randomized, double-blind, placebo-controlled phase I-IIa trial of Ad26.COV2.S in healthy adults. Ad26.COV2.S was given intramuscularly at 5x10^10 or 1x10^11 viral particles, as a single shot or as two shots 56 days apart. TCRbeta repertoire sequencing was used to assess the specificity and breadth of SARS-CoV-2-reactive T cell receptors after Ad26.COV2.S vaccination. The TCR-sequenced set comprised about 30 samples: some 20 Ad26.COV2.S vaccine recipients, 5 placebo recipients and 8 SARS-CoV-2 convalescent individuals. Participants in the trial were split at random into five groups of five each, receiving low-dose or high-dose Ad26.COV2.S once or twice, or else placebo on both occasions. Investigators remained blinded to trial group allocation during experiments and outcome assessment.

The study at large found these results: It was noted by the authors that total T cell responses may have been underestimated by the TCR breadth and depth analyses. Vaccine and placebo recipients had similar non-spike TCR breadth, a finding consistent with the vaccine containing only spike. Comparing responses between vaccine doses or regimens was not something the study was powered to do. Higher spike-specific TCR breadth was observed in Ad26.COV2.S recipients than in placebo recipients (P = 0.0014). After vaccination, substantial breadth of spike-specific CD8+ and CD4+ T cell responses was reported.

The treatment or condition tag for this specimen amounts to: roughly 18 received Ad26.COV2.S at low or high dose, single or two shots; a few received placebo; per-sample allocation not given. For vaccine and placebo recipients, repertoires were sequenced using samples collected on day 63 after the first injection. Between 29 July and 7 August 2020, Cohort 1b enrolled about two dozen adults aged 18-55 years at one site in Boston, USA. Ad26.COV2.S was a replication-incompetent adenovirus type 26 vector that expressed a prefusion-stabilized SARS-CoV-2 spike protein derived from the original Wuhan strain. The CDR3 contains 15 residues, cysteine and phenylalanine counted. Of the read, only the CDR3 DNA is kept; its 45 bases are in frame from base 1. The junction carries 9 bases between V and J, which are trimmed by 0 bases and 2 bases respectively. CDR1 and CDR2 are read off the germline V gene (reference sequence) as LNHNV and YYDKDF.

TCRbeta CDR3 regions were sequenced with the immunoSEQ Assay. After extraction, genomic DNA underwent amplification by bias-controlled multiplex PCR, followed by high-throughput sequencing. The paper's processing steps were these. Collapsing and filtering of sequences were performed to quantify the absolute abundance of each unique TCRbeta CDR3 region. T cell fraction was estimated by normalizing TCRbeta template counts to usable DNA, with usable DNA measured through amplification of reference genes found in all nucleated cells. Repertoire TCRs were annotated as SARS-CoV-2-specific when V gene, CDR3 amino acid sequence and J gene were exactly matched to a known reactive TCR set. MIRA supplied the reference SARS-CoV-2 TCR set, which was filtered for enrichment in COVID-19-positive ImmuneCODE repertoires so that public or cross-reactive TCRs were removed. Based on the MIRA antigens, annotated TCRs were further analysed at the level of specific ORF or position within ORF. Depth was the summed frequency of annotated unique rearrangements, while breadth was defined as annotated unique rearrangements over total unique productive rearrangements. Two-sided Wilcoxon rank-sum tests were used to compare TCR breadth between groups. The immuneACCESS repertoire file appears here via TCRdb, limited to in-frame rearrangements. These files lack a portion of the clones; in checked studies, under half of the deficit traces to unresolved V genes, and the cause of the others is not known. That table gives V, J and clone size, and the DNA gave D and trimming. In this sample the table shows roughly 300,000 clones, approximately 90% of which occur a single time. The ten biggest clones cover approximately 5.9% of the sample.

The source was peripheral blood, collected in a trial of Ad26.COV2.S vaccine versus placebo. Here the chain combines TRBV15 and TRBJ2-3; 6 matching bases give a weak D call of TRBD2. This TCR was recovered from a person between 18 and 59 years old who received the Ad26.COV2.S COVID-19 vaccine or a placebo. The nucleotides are TGTGCCACCAGCAGAGATCAGCGGGTCACAGATACGCAGTATTTT. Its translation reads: CATSRDQRVTDTQYF.